One TCR beta chain is described in this entry. The target antigen is unknown. The data originate from a study of PD-1 blockade in classical Hodgkin lymphoma. V was cut by 0 bases and J by 6 bases, with 14 bases left in between. Germline V gene data show CDR1 as LNHNV and CDR2 as YYDKDF (reference sequence). The length of the CDR3 is 16 residues. Study findings and constraints: Prior to therapy, complete responders displayed diversity much like that of newly diagnosed patients. Patients were excluded if nivolumab began under 1 year after ASCT (the autologous transplant).

The table came from immunoSEQ multiplex PCR; TCRdb's copy has only in-frame clones and leaves some out. The sample includes some 150,000 clones, 78% seen only once; the top ten take roughly 9.2%. With no exception, relapse followed autologous stem cell transplantation in all patients, and brentuximab vedotin exposure varied. The sequences come from peripheral blood mononuclear cells (PBMCs), collected before the second cycle of nivolumab. J is TRBJ1-4 and V is TRBV15; tentatively, D is TRBD1 (5 bases). This TCR was sampled from a human donor with classical Hodgkin lymphoma. This CDR3 is CATSREDGRVYEKLFF. In nucleotides, the CDR3 is TGTGCCACCAGCAGAGAAGATGGCAGGGTGTATGAAAAACTGTTTTTT.